One and the same sample provided the 21 T cell receptor beta chains below, sequenced in a study of regulatory T cells in long-lasting Graves disease. Construction of the TCR beta libraries employed iRepertoire HTBI primers in conjunction with Arm-PCR of CDR3 regions. TCRdb ran MiXCR on the multiplex PCR reads and lists one entry per CDR3 protein. Here the sample spans roughly 500,000 distinct CDR3 sequences, roughly 12% being singletons. The time point denotes: newly diagnosed GD, antithyroid drugs for less than 3 months. There was RNA extracted from PBMCs, and the TCR library was made from it. This same sample was also part of a study on T cells in Graves' hyperthyroidism and ophthalmopathy.

Source: peripheral blood mononuclear cells (PBMCs), taken at new diagnosis, from a patient treated with antithyroid drugs. The receptors come from a man between 25 and 39 years old with Graves disease.

The chain carries TRBV20-1 and TRBJ1-1; 10 bases fit TRBD1. Germline values: CDR1 DFQATT, CDR2 SNEGSKA (reference sequence). V shed 4 bases, J shed 1 base, and the junction held 6 bases outside the gene matches. There are 15 residues in the CDR3. CDR3 in amino acids: CSAISGQGTNTEAFF. CDR3 nucleotide sequence: TGCAGTGCTATTTCGGGACAGGGGACGAACACTGAAGCTTTCTTT.

This clonotype was recorded only once. This CDR3 is CASRQTSGRQDEQYF. CDR3 DNA: TGTGCCAGCAGGCAGACTAGCGGGAGACAGGACGAGCAGTACTTC. This rearrangement joins TRBV2 to TRBJ2-1; 12 bases align to TRBD2. TRBJ2-7 matches the DNA end more closely, so the J call is doubtful. The CDR3 extends over 15 amino acids. Germline CDR1 is SNHLY and CDR2 is FYNNEI.

The V gene is TRBV7-9, the J gene TRBJ2-1; no clear D gene. Trimming removed 3 bases at V and 1 base at J, with 10 bases between. CDR3 size: 15 residues. Germline CDR1 reads SEHNR; CDR2 reads FQNEAQ (reference sequence). The CDR3 DNA follows: TGTGCCAGCAGCTTTCGGTCCGGTTCCTACAATGAGCAGTTCTTC. The encoded protein is CASSFRSGSYNEQFF.

This clonotype was recorded at least ten times. This chain links TRBV6-5 with TRBJ1-2; the D is unclear. The CDR3 extends over 16 amino acids. Germline CDR1 reads MNHEY; CDR2 reads SVGAGI. Trimming took 2 bases from V and 6 from J, leaving 19 bases between them. Here the CDR3 reads CASSYVHRAGFNGYTF. The CDR3, as DNA: TGTGCCAGCAGTTACGTCCATCGTGCGGGGTTCAATGGCTACACCTTC.

This clonotype has just a few counts. V usage is TRBV20-1 and J usage is TRBJ2-6; D is possibly TRBD2 (5 bases). Germline-derived CDR1 and CDR2 are DFQATT and SNEGSKA (reference sequence). V shed 4 bases and J shed 1 base, with 8 bases lying between them. CDR3 length equals 14 residues. The CDR3 sequence: CSATRGSGANVLTF. The CDR3 DNA is TGCAGTGCTACCCGGGGATCTGGGGCCAACGTCCTGACTTTC.

Many counts were recorded for this clonotype. The J gene is TRBJ2-5, the V gene TRBV11-2; D is perhaps TRBD1 (6 bases). Trimming shortened V by 5 bases and J by 5 bases, and 9 bases separated the two germline ends. Germline assignment: CDR1 SGHAT and CDR2 FQNNGV. The CDR3 loop spans 12 amino acids. The CDR3 spells CASSETGETQYF. The CDR3 bases are TGTGCCAGCAGCGAAACAGGGGAGACCCAGTACTTC.

Ten or more counts support this clonotype. This chain joins TRBV7-9 and TRBJ2-5; D is uncertain. Trimming pared 4 bases from V and 1 base from J, leaving 16 bases between. Germline V lookup: CDR1 SEHNR, CDR2 FQNEAQ (reference sequence). The CDR3 loop spans 16 amino acids. The CDR3 DNA follows: TGTGCCAGCAGCTCGGGTAGGGTGACCTCCCAAGAGACCCAGTACTTC. Its protein product is CASSSGRVTSQETQYF.

Notes on this clonotype: A much more abundant neighbour one base away suggests this may be a read error. The chain joins TRBV7-8 to TRBJ2-5; tentatively, D is TRBD1 or TRBD2 (6 bases each). The V gene lost 8 bases and the J gene lost 2 bases, with 21 bases spanning the gap. This CDR3 comprises 16 residues. Germline V gene lookup returns CDR1 SGHVS and CDR2 FQNEAQ. The CDR3 DNA reads as TGTGCCAGCGGCAACTATCTGCAGGGGACTCAAGAGACCCAGTACTTC. Protein product: CASGNYLQGTQETQYF.

Worth noting for this clonotype: This may be a read error, as it is one base from a much larger clone. The conserved phenylalanine or tryptophan normally closing the CDR3 is absent here, so this likely arose from a read error. The limits of the CDR3 on the DNA are not certain, so only TCRdb's listed CDR3 is given. This chain connects TRBV18 to TRBJ2-3; the listed D gene, TRBD2, was not tested against the DNA. Including both end residues, the CDR3 is 14 amino acids long. The germline gives CDR1 KGHSH, CDR2 LQKENI. This chain's CDR3 is CASSPDSPQYEQYS.

The chain joins TRBV30 to TRBJ2-3, with D unclear. The germline CDR1 and CDR2 sequences are GTSNPN and SVGIG (reference sequence). Deletions cut 3 bases from V and 5 bases from J, with 18 bases between. The CDR3 length is 15 residues. The chain's CDR3 is CAWSLGTRRGDTQYF. The CDR3 nucleotides are TGTGCCTGGAGCCTGGGTACGAGGCGAGGAGATACGCAGTATTTT.

This clonotype came up many times. The rearrangement joins TRBV12-3 or TRBV12-4 to TRBJ1-2; D is unclear. This CDR3 is 13 amino acids long. Deletions cut 7 bases from V and 7 bases from J, with 16 bases between. CDR3 DNA: TGTGCCAGCACCTCTACGGGAATCGGTGGCTACACCTTC. Protein sequence: CASTSTGIGGYTF.

This clonotype was seen ten or more times. The chain joins TRBV20-1 to TRBJ2-1; 10 bases map to TRBD2. The CDR3 length is 15 residues. Germline V gene data show CDR1 as DFQATT and CDR2 as SNEGSKA (reference sequence). V lost 3 bases to trimming and J lost 0 bases; unmatched junction nucleotides: 2. CDR3 in amino acids: CSASSSGSSYNEQFF. CDR3 sequence (DNA): TGCAGTGCTAGTTCTAGCGGGAGCTCCTACAATGAGCAGTTCTTC.

This clonotype appeared many times. This chain connects TRBV18 to TRBJ1-1; possible D gene TRBD1, 6 bases. V lost 1 base and J lost 5, with 14 bases in between. Per germline, CDR1 KGHSH and CDR2 LQKENI. The CDR3 loop spans 15 amino acids. CDR3 nucleotides: TGTGCCAGCTCACCACTAAGCACAGGGCGAACTGAAGCTTTCTTT. Translation gives CASSPLSTGRTEAFF.

This clonotype was observed many times. DNA of the CDR3: TGCAGTGCCGAGGGGAGTCGGGGGGGCACTGAAGCTTTCTTT. Its translation is CSAEGSRGGTEAFF. The V gene is TRBV20-1, the J gene TRBJ1-1, with D possibly matching TRBD1 (5 bases). The CDR3 is 14 residues long. Per germline, CDR1 DFQATT and CDR2 SNEGSKA (reference sequence). The V end was cut by 6 bases, the J end by 4 bases, with 18 bases between.

This clonotype was observed many times. This chain uses TRBV5-1 with TRBJ2-7; 9 bases fit TRBD1. With V trimmed by 2 bases and J by 0 bases, 3 bases remained unmatched. Germline V gene sequence: CDR1 SGHRS, CDR2 YFSETQ. The CDR3 loop spans 15 amino acids. In nucleotides, the CDR3 is TGCGCCAGCAGCTTTACAGGGGGCCTCTCCTACGAGCAGTACTTC. Its translation is CASSFTGGLSYEQYF. Together with reference TRBV5-1 and TRBJ2-7, the CDR3 gives the full variable domain: KAGVTQTPRYLIKTRGQQVTLSCSPISGHRSVSWYQQTPGQGLQFLFEYFSETQRNKGNFPGRFSGRQFSNSRSEMNVSTLELGDSALYLCASSFTGGLSYEQYFGPGTRLTVT.

Points on this clonotype: This sequence may be a read error, since a much larger clone differs from it by one base. This rearrangement joins TRBV12-3 or TRBV12-4 to TRBJ2-3; TRBD2 aligns across 7 bases. The CDR3 spans 11 residues. The CDR3 coding sequence is TGTGCCAGCAGTTTCGGAAGCGGGGAGTACTTC. Protein sequence: CASSFGSGEYF.

In this sample, this clonotype turned up many times. The CDR3 sequence is CASSWNRDGYTF. DNA for the CDR3: TGTGCCAGCAGTTGGAACAGGGATGGCTACACCTTC. J is TRBJ1-2 and V is TRBV12-3 or TRBV12-4, with a weak D call TRBD1 (6 bases). The CDR3 totals 12 residues. The V end was cut by 4 bases, the J end by 6 bases, with 9 bases between.

Remarks on this clonotype: This may arise from a read error, as a much more abundant clone is one base away. The chain is built from TRBV28 and TRBJ2-5; D may be TRBD2 (6 bases). This CDR3 is 14 amino acids long. V gave up 8 bases and J gave up 7 bases, with 20 bases separating them. Germline V CDR1 and CDR2: MDHEN, SYDVKM. CDR3 nucleotides: TGTGCCAGCGTTACCGGGACTGGTAAAGGGACCCAGTACTTC. This encodes CASVTGTGKGTQYF. Full variable domain (remainder filled in from reference TRBV28 and TRBJ2-5): DVKVTQSSRYLVKRTGEKVFLECVQDMDHENMFWYRQDPGLGLRLIYFSYDVKMKEKGDIPEGYSVSREKKERFSLILESASTNQTSMYLCASVTGTGKGTQYFGPGTRLLVL.

There are a few counts of this clonotype. This chain joins TRBV30 and TRBJ1-1; D not resolved. The V and J ends lost 2 bases and 0 bases respectively, with 7 bases between them. Germline CDR1 reads GTSNPN; CDR2 reads SVGIG (reference sequence). The CDR3 covers 13 residues. As DNA, the CDR3 is TGTGCCTGGAGTAAAAATATGAACACTGAAGCTTTCTTT. Protein sequence: CAWSKNMNTEAFF.

In this sample, this clonotype turned up many times. This chain joins TRBV30 and TRBJ2-7; a possible D gene is TRBD1 (6 bases). The CDR3 consists of 15 residues. Germline lookup yields CDR1 GTSNPN and CDR2 SVGIG (reference sequence). V lost 3 bases and J lost 1, with 16 bases in between. CDR3: CAWRGDRLRSYEQYF. Written as DNA, the CDR3 is TGTGCCTGGAGGGGAGACAGGCTTAGATCCTACGAGCAGTACTTC. The variable domain in full, completed from reference TRBV30 and TRBJ2-7, reads SQTIHQWPATLVQPVGSPLSLECTVEGTSNPNLYWYRQAAGRGLQLLFYSVGIGQISSEVPQNLSASRPQDRQFILSSKKLLLSDSGFYLCAWRGDRLRSYEQYFGPGTRLTVT.

A few counts support this clonotype. The CDR3 sequence: CAAGRPLEGYTF. The CDR3 bases are TGTGCCGCCGGACGGCCGTTGGAGGGCTACACCTTC. The V and J genes are TRBV18 and TRBJ1-2; D unclear. Trimming left V 11 bases short and J 8 bases short, with 18 bases between. This CDR3 contains 12 residues. The germline CDR1 and CDR2 sequences are KGHSH and LQKENI.